One sample yielded the 27 T cell receptor beta chains listed below, sequenced in a study of CD8 T cells in Susac syndrome. Roughly 0.45 to 1 ug RNA was reverse transcribed with random hexamers. From the immunoSEQ multiplex PCR reads, TCRdb called clonotypes with MiXCR, one entry per CDR3 protein. This table has around 200,000 distinct CDR3 sequences, roughly 95% appearing once. Sequencing used CD4+ T cells from PBMCs. The receptors stem from a human donor in good health.

The rearrangement joins TRBV3-1 to TRBJ2-7, with TRBD1 matching 7 bases. Germline assignment: CDR1 LGHDT and CDR2 YNNKEL (reference sequence). The junction had 4 bases not matched to a gene; V was cut back by 4 bases and J by 1 base. This CDR3 has 14 amino acids. The CDR3 sequence: CASSPWGQSYEQYV. The CDR3 bases are TGTGCCAGCAGCCCCTGGGGACAGTCCTACGAGCAGTACGTC.

This clonotype was picked up a small number of times. The chain links TRBV20-1 to TRBJ2-7; no clear D gene. The germline V gene encodes CDR1 DFQATT and CDR2 SNEGSKA (reference sequence). Deletions cut 5 bases from V and 1 base from J, with 12 bases between. The CDR3 covers 13 residues. This chain's CDR3 is CSARTSRSYEQYV. CDR3 coding DNA: TGCAGTGCTCGCACCTCACGGTCCTACGAGCAGTACGTC.

The rearrangement joins TRBV18 to TRBJ2-7; the D gene is possibly TRBD1 (6 bases). Germline CDR1 KGHSH, CDR2 LQKENI. The V and J ends lost 5 bases and 6 bases respectively, with 17 bases between them. The CDR3 consists of 14 residues. CDR3 sequence (DNA): TGTGCCAGCTCAGTCGCCCCAGGGGCAGTCGAGCAGTACGTC. This sequence encodes CASSVAPGAVEQYV.

CDR3 nucleotide sequence: TGTGCCAGCAGCCCTCCCGGAGCCCTCCGGTCTGGCTACACCTTC. Translated: CASSPPGALRSGYTF. The J gene is TRBJ1-2, the V gene TRBV12-3 or TRBV12-4; D is uncertain. Trimming pared 6 bases from V and 7 bases from J, leaving 21 bases between. This CDR3 contains 15 residues.

The chain joins TRBV3-1 to TRBJ2-1; the D is unclear. The CDR3 is made up of 15 amino acids. Per the germline V gene, CDR1 is LGHDT and CDR2 is YNNKEL (reference sequence). V lost 1 base and J 0 bases, leaving 7 bases between the germline ends. The CDR3 DNA follows: TGTGCCAGCAGCCAAGCGGCTGCCTCCTACAATGAGCAGTTCTTC. As protein: CASSQAAASYNEQFF.

The chain employs TRBV3-1 and TRBJ2-1; no firm D call. The germline V gene has CDR1 LGHDT and CDR2 YNNKEL (reference sequence). The length of the CDR3 is 11 residues. Trimming removed 1 base from V and 9 bases from J, with 4 bases in between. The DNA for the CDR3 is TGTGCCAGCAGCCAAGCATCTGAGCAGTTCTTC. It specifies CASSQASEQFF.

The rearrangement uses TRBV3-1 and TRBJ2-7; D may be TRBD2 (6 bases). This CDR3 has 12 amino acids. Germline V gives CDR1 LGHDT, CDR2 YNNKEL (reference sequence). Trimming stripped 6 bases from V and 2 bases from J, with 8 bases between. CDR3 protein: CASRGGAYEQYF. Here the CDR3 DNA reads TGTGCCAGCAGGGGGGGAGCCTACGAGCAGTACTTC.

V usage is TRBV20-1 and J usage is TRBJ2-1; D remains ambiguous. Trimming removed 1 base from V and 8 bases from J, with 15 bases in between. This CDR3 contains 14 residues. CDR1 is DFQATT, CDR2 SNEGSKA, per germline (reference sequence). CDR3 sequence (DNA): TGCAGTGCTAGAGGTCAAACTGGGTCCGATGAGCAGTTCTTC. Its translation: CSARGQTGSDEQFF.

The rearrangement uses TRBV20-1 and TRBJ1-5, with TRBD1 as a possible D gene (5 bases). This CDR3 region has 15 residues. With 2 bases removed from V and 5 bases from J, the gap between germline ends came to 16 bases. Germline assignment: CDR1 DFQATT and CDR2 SNEGSKA (reference sequence). CDR3 bases: TGCAGTGCTAGACCCTGGGGGGGGGTTGATCAGCCCCAGCATTTT. Translated, it gives CSARPWGGVDQPQHF.

The V call is TRBV7-3, the J call TRBJ2-2; tentative D call: TRBD2 (5 bases). Deletions cut 6 bases from V and 1 base from J, with 12 bases between. CDR3 length: 15 residues. Germline values: CDR1 SGHTA, CDR2 FQGTGA. The CDR3 region has the DNA TGTGCCAGCAGGGCTAGCCTCGGGAACACCGGGGAGCTGTTTTTT. Encoded protein: CASRASLGNTGELFF.

V is TRBV4-3 and J is TRBJ2-3; D is ambiguous. The germline V gene encodes CDR1 LGHNA and CDR2 YSLEER. V lost 1 base and J 7 bases, leaving 3 bases between the germline ends. The CDR3 length is 11 residues. In nucleotides, the CDR3 is TGCGCCAGCAGCCAAGGGAATACGCAGTATTTT. Its protein is CASSQGNTQYF.

V usage is TRBV3-1 and J usage is TRBJ2-7; 8 bases are shared with TRBD2. Germline loops: CDR1 LGHDT, CDR2 YNNKEL (reference sequence). The V and J ends lost 4 bases and 0 bases, in that order; junction bases with no gene match: 5. The CDR3 contains 15 residues. CDR3 DNA sequence: TGTGCCAGCAGCCCCTTGGCGGGGGGCTCCTACGAGCAGTACTTC. Translated: CASSPLAGGSYEQYF.

The chain has TRBV3-1 and TRBJ2-1; 12 nucleotides match TRBD1. The V segment lost 4 bases and the J segment 6 bases; nucleotides outside the gene matches: 4. This CDR3 comprises 15 residues. Germline lookup yields CDR1 LGHDT and CDR2 YNNKEL (reference sequence). The chain's CDR3 is CASSRGQGAINEQFF. The CDR3, as DNA: TGTGCCAGCAGCCGGGGACAGGGGGCGATCAATGAGCAGTTCTTC.

The chain recombines TRBV12-3 or TRBV12-4 with TRBJ2-3; 10 bases match TRBD1. This CDR3 spans 15 amino acids. The junction had 7 bases not matched to a gene; V was cut back by 8 bases and J by 2 bases. The CDR3 here is CASQETGGNTDTQYF. For the CDR3, the DNA is TGTGCCAGCCAAGAGACAGGGGGCAACACAGATACGCAGTATTTT.

The V call is TRBV2, the J call TRBJ2-5, with a possible D match to TRBD2 (7 bases). Trimming left V 8 bases short and J 5 bases short, with 21 bases between. The germline V gene has CDR1 SNHLY and CDR2 FYNNEI. This CDR3 has 15 residues. The CDR3 region is CASLGMRGGGETQYF. The CDR3, as DNA: TGTGCCAGCCTTGGGATGAGGGGGGGCGGCGAGACCCAGTACTTC.

The chain links TRBV19 to TRBJ2-1, with D tentatively TRBD2 (5 bases). The CDR3 is 15 amino acids. Germline CDR1 is LNHDA and CDR2 is SQIVND (reference sequence). Trimming took 7 bases from V and 7 from J, leaving 20 bases between them. CDR3 sequence (DNA): TGTGCCAGTACCGATCACGGCAGGACGGGGAATGAGCAGTTCTTC. Amino acid sequence: CASTDHGRTGNEQFF.

This chain uses TRBV9 with TRBJ2-1; 11 nucleotides line up with TRBD1. The CDR3 covers 14 residues. Unmatched junction bases numbered 6, after V lost 4 bases and J lost 9 bases. Germline values: CDR1 SGDLS, CDR2 YYNGEE. CDR3 protein: CASSYRTGGREQFF. CDR3 in DNA: TGTGCCAGCAGCTACCGGACAGGGGGCCGTGAGCAGTTCTTC. The full variable domain, with the rest looked up from reference TRBV9 and TRBJ2-1, is DSGVTQTPKHLITATGQRVTLRCSPRSGDLSVYWYQQSLDQGLQFLIQYYNGEERAKGNILERFSAQQFPDLHSELNLSSLELGDSALYFCASSYRTGGREQFFGPGTRLTVL.

The CDR3 here is CASSDGQPNEQFF. The CDR3 nucleotides are TGTGCCAGCAGTGACGGTCAGCCCAATGAGCAGTTCTTC. The chain employs TRBV25-1 and TRBJ2-1; D uncertain. Germline CDR1 is MGHDK and CDR2 is SYGVNS. This CDR3 has 13 residues. The V gene lost 3 bases and the J gene lost 6 bases, with 9 bases spanning the gap.

As DNA, the CDR3 is TGTGCCACCAGTGATCCGGGCACAGATACGCAGTATTTT. This codes for CATSDPGTDTQYF. The rearrangement joins TRBV24-1 to TRBJ2-3; D uncertain. The V end was cut by 3 bases, the J end by 1 base, with 4 bases between. This CDR3 contains 13 residues. CDR1 is KGHDR, CDR2 SFDVKD, per germline.

The chain couples TRBV20-1 to TRBJ2-6; D not certain. V dropped 2 bases and J dropped 4 bases, with 6 bases sitting between them. The CDR3 consists of 13 residues. Germline V gene lookup returns CDR1 DFQATT and CDR2 SNEGSKA (reference sequence). The CDR3 is CSARFEGANVLTF. Here the CDR3 DNA reads TGCAGTGCTAGATTCGAAGGGGCCAACGTCCTGACTTTC.

V and J are TRBV2 and TRBJ1-2, with D uncertain. CDR3 length: 13 residues. The germline CDR1 and CDR2 sequences are SNHLY and FYNNEI. The V end lost 5 bases, the J end lost 8 bases, and 15 bases lay between the germline ends. This CDR3 is CASSPPEVGGYTF. CDR3 DNA sequence: TGTGCCAGCAGTCCCCCCGAGGTGGGGGGCTACACCTTC.

The chain links TRBV5-6 to TRBJ2-6; D gene unclear. The CDR3 runs to 16 residues. Germline-derived CDR1 and CDR2 are SGHDT and YYEEEE. Deletions cut 2 bases from V and 0 bases from J, with 9 bases between. CDR3 DNA: TGTGCCAGCAGCTTTCTGGTAGACTCTGGGGCCAACGTCCTGACTTTC. Its translation: CASSFLVDSGANVLTF.

The J gene is TRBJ2-7, the V gene TRBV6-5; 9 nucleotides line up with TRBD1. The V gene end was trimmed by 5 bases and the J gene end by 5 bases; junction bases not matched to a gene: 4. Looked up from germline, CDR1 is MNHEY and CDR2 is SVGAGI. This CDR3 contains 13 residues. The CDR3 here is CASSRTGGDEQYF. The CDR3 DNA is TGTGCCAGCAGTCGTACAGGGGGCGACGAGCAGTACTTC.

V and J are TRBV4-1 and TRBJ2-5, with 10 bases identical to TRBD2. Germline V gene lookup returns CDR1 MGHRA and CDR2 YSYEKL. V was pared by 1 base and J by 2 bases, with 13 bases of the junction left unmatched. This CDR3 region has 19 residues. The CDR3 bases are TGCGCCAGCAGCCAAGGGCTCCGGCTAGCGGGAGCGAGGCAAGAGACCCAGTACTTC. This encodes CASSQGLRLAGARQETQYF.

This clonotype was counted only a few times. The rearrangement links TRBV29-1 to TRBJ2-1; D remains unclear. The CDR3 is made up of 12 amino acids. Germline CDR1 reads SQVTM; CDR2 reads ANQGSEA. V lost 4 bases and J lost 8, with 12 bases in between. The CDR3 DNA is TGCAGCGTTGTGGCCGGGTGGGATGAGCAGTTCTTC. Amino acid sequence: CSVVAGWDEQFF.

This chain joins TRBV6-6 and TRBJ2-7; the D is unclear. This CDR3 spans 13 amino acids. CDR1 is MNHNY and CDR2 is SVGAGI in the germline V gene (reference sequence). The V end lost 7 bases, the J end lost 5 bases, and 15 bases lay between the germline ends. The CDR3 protein is CASNPYSTNEQYF. The CDR3 nucleotides read TGTGCCAGCAACCCCTATTCCACGAACGAGCAGTACTTC.

The table lists this clonotype with a few counts. The chain recombines TRBV12-3 or TRBV12-4 with TRBJ2-7; D is possibly TRBD2 (5 bases). V was shortened by 2 bases and J by 4 bases, with 6 bases between the two germline ends. This CDR3 has 12 residues. CDR3 nucleotides: TGTGCCAGCAGTTTAACGGGATACGAGCAGTACTTC. It encodes CASSLTGYEQYF.